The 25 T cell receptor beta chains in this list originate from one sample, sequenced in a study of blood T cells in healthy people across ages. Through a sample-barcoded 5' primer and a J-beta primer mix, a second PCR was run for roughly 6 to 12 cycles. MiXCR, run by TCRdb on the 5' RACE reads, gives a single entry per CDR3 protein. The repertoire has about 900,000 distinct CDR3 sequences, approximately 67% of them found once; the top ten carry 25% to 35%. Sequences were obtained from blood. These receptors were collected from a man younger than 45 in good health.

The CDR3 bases are TGTGCCAGCAGCTCCTACAGGGGCCCCCTAGGGGGCTACACCTTC. This gives the protein CASSSYRGPLGGYTF. The V and J genes are TRBV11-2 and TRBJ1-2; TRBD1 aligns across 7 bases. V shed 4 bases, J shed 8 bases, and the junction held 13 bases outside the gene matches. Germline CDR1 reads SGHAT; CDR2 reads FQNNGV. The CDR3 consists of 15 residues.

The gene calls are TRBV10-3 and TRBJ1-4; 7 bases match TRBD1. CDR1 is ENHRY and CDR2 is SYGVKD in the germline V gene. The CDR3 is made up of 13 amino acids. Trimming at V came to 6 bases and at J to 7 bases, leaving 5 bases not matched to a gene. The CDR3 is CAIRTGRTEKLFF. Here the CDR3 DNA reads TGTGCCATCAGGACAGGGAGGACTGAAAAACTGTTTTTT.

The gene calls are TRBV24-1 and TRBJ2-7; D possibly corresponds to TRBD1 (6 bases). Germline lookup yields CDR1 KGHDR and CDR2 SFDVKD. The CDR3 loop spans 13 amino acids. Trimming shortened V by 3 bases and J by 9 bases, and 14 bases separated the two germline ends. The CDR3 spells CATSDRDNRGQYF. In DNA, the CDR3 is TGTGCCACCAGTGATCGGGACAACCGTGGGCAGTACTTC.

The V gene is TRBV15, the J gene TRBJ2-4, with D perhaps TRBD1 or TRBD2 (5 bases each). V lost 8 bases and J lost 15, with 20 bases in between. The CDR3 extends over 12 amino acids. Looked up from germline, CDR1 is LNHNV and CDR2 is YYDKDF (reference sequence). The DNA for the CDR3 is TGTGCCACCGCAGGGACGTCCTACGAGCGGTACTTC. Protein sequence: CATAGTSYERYF. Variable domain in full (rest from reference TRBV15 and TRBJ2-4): DAMVIQNPRYQVTQFGKPVTLSCSQTLNHNVMYWYQQKSSQAPKLLFHYYDKDFNNEADTPDNFQSRRPNTSFCFLDIRSPGLGDTAMYLCATAGTSYERYFGAGTRLSVL.

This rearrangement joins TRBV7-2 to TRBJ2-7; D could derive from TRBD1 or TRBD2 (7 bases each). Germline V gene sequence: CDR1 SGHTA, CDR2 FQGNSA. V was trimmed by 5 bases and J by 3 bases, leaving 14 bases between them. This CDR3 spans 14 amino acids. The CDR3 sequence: CASSAGGAYYEQYF. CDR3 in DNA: TGTGCCAGCAGCGCAGGGGGGGCCTACTACGAGCAGTACTTC.

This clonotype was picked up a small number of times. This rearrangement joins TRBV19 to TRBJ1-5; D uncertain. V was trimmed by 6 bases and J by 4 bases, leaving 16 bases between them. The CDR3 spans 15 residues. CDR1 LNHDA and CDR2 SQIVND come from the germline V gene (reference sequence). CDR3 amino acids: CASRPPGILNQPQHF. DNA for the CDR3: TGTGCCAGTAGGCCCCCTGGGATTCTGAATCAGCCCCAGCATTTT.

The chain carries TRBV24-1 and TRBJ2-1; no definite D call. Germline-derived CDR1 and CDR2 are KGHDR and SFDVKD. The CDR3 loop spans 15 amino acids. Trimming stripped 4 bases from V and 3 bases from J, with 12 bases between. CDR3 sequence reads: CATSDRAIGYNEQFF. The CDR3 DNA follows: TGTGCCACCAGTGACCGAGCGATAGGCTACAATGAGCAGTTCTTC.

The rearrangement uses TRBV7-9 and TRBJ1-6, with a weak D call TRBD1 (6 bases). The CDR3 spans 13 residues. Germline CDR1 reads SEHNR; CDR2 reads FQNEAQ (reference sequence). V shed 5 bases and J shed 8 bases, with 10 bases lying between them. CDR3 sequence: CASSTGRDSPLHF. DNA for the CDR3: TGTGCCAGCAGCACAGGGAGAGATTCACCCCTCCACTTT.

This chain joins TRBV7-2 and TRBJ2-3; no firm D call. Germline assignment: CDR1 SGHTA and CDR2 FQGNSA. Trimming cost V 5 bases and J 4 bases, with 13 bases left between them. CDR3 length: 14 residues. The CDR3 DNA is TGTGCCAGCAGCCTATTGGGCAACGCAGATACGCAGTATTTT. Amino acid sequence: CASSLLGNADTQYF.

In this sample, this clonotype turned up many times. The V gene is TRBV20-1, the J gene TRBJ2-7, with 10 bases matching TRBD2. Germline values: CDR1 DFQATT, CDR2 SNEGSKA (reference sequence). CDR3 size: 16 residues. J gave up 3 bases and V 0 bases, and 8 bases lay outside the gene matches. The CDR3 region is CSARDGGLAGVYEQYF. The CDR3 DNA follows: TGCAGTGCTAGAGATGGGGGTCTAGCGGGGGTCTACGAGCAGTACTTC.

Here the CDR3 DNA reads TGTGCCAGCAGCGTAGTGGAGTACAATGAGCAGTTCTTC. This sequence encodes CASSVVEYNEQFF. The chain uses TRBV9 and TRBJ2-1; D uncertain. The CDR3 contains 13 residues. Germline CDR1 reads SGDLS; CDR2 reads YYNGEE. V lost 0 bases and J 4 bases, leaving 5 bases between the germline ends. Full variable domain (rest looked up from reference TRBV9 and TRBJ2-1): DSGVTQTPKHLITATGQRVTLRCSPRSGDLSVYWYQQSLDQGLQFLIQYYNGEERAKGNILERFSAQQFPDLHSELNLSSLELGDSALYFCASSVVEYNEQFFGPGTRLTVL.

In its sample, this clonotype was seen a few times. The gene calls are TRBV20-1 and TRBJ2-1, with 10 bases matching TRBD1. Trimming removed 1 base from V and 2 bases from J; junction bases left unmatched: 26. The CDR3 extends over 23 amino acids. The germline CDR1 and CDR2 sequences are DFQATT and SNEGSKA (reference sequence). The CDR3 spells CSARGFSPGTGDGERAPYNEQFF. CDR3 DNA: TGCAGTGCTAGAGGTTTCTCACCCGGGACAGGGGATGGGGAGCGGGCCCCCTACAATGAGCAGTTCTTC.

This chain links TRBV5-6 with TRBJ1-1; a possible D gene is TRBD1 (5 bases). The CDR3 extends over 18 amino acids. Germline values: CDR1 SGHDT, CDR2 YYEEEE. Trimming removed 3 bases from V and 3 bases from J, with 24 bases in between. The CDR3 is CASSYGGEIRGSDTEAFF. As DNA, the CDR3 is TGTGCCAGCAGCTATGGGGGGGAAATAAGGGGTTCGGACACTGAAGCTTTCTTT.

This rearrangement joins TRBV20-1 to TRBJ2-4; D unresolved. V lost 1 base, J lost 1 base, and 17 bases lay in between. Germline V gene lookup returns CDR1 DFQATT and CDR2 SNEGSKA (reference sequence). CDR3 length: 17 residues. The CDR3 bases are TGCAGTGCTAGAGGCGGAGAATTTTCTATGGCCAAAAACATTCAGTACTTC. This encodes CSARGGEFSMAKNIQYF.

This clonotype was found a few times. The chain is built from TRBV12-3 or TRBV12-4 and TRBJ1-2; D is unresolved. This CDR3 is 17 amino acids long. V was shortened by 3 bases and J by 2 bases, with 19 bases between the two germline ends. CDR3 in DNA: TGTGCCAGCAGTTTCGGAGCCCTACCTCTTGAGAACTATGGCTACACCTTC. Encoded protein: CASSFGALPLENYGYTF.

DNA for the CDR3: TGCAGCGCTAAAACAGGGGGGGGGACTGAAGCTTTCTTT. Translating gives CSAKTGGGTEAFF. This rearrangement joins TRBV29-1 to TRBJ1-1, with 8 bases that match TRBD1. The CDR3 consists of 13 residues. Germline V lookup: CDR1 SQVTM, CDR2 ANQGSEA. J lost 5 bases, V lost 7 bases, and 9 bases had no gene match.

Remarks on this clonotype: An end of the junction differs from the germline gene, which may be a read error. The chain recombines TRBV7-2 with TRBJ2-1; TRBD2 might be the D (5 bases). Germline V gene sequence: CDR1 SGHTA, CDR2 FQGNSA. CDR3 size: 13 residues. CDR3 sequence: CASLAGSYKEQFF. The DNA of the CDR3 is TGTGCCTCTCTAGCCGGGTCCTACAAGGAGCAGTTCTTC.

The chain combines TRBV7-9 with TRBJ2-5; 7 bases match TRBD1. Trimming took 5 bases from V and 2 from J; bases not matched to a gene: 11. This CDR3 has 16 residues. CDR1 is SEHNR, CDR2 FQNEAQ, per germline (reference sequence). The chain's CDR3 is CASSPTRQGPQETQYF. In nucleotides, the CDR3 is TGTGCCAGCAGCCCCACCCGACAGGGCCCTCAAGAGACCCAGTACTTC.

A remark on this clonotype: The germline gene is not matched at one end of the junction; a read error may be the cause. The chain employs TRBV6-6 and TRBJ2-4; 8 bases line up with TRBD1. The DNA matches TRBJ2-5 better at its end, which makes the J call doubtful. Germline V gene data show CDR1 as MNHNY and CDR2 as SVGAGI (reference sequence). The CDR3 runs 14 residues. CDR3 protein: CTSSQTGVQETQYF. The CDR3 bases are TGTACCAGCAGCCAGACAGGGGTCCAAGAGACCCAGTACTTC.

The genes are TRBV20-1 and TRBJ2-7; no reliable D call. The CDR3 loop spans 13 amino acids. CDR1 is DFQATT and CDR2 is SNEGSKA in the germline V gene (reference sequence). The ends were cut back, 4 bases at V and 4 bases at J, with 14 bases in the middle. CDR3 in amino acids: CSAKMQTGYEQYF. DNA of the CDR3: TGCAGTGCTAAAATGCAGACCGGATACGAGCAGTACTTC.

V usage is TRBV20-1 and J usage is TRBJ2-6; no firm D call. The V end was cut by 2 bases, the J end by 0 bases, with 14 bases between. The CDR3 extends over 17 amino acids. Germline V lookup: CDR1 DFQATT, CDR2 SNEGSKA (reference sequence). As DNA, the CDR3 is TGCAGTGCTAGAAGGAAGAAGGTCAACTCTGGGGCCAACGTCCTGACTTTC. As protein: CSARRKKVNSGANVLTF.

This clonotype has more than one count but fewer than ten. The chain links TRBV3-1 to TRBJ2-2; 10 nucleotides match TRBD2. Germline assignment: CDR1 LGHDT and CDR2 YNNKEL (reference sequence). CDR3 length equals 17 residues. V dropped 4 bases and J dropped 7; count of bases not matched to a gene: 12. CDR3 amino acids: CASSRTGTSVAGGELFF. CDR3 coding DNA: TGTGCCAGCAGCCGAACCGGGACTAGCGTCGCCGGCGGGGAGCTGTTTTTT.

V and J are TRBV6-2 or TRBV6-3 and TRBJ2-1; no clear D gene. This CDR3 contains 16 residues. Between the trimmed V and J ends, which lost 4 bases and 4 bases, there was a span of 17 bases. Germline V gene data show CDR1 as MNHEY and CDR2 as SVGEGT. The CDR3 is CASSSALVPEYNEQFF. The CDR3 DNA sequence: TGTGCCAGCAGTTCAGCCTTGGTCCCCGAATACAATGAGCAGTTCTTC.

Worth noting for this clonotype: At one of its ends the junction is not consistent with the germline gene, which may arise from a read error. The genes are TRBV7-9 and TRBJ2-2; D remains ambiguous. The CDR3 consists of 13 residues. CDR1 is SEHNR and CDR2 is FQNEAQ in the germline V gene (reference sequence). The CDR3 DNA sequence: TGTGCCAACAGCTCCGGTCAGGCCGGGGAGCTGTTTTTT. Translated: CANSSGQAGELFF.

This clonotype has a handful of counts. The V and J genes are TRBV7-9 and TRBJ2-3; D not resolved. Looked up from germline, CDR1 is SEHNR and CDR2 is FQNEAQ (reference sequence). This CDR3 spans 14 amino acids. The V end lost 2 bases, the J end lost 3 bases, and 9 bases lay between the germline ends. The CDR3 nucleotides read TGTGCCAGCAGCTTATCCGCGTCGACAGATACGCAGTATTTT. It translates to CASSLSASTDTQYF.